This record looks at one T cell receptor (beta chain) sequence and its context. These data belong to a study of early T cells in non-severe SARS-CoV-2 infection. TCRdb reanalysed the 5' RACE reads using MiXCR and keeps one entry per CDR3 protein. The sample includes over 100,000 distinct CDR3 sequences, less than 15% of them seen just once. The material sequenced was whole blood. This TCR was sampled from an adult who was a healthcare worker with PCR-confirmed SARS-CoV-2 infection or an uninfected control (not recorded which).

The CDR3 DNA is TGTGCCAGCAGTTACCCCCGGGGTACCTACGAGCAGTACTTC. Translated: CASSYPRGTYEQYF. The chain joins TRBV6-6 to TRBJ2-7, with D tentatively TRBD2 (5 bases). From germline, CDR1 is MNHNY and CDR2 SVGAGI (reference sequence). The CDR3 is made up of 14 amino acids. Deletions cut 2 bases from V and 2 bases from J, with 10 bases between.